The clone carrying this T cell receptor beta chain was picked up many times. What it recognizes is unknown. Library preparation (for TCRbeta) was performed with unique molecular identifiers. MiXCR was run by TCRdb on the PCR reads, yielding one entry per CDR3 protein. This table has approximately 630,000 distinct CDR3 sequences, less than 15% appearing once. The data derive from a study of T-cell reconstitution after alpha-beta-depleted transplantation in children. Whole-study results and caveats: At around two months after transplant, the alpha-beta T cells were reportedly derived from several hundred expanded clones that came from non-depleted graft cells. By one year post-transplant, T-cell counts and diversity largely arose from T cells that were newly produced.

The ends lost 3 bases at V and 5 bases at J; junction bases unmatched: 2. The CDR3 is made up of 13 amino acids. From germline, CDR1 is SGHRS and CDR2 YFSETQ. This clonotype was obtained from a girl aged 2 to 9 with congenital amegakaryocytic thrombocytopenia, due to receive a stem cell transplant. The V gene is TRBV5-1, the J gene TRBJ2-7, with 10 bases lining up with TRBD1. This specimen consisted of PBMCs, obtained before TCRalphabeta/CD19-depleted stem cell transplant. In nucleotides, the CDR3 is TGCGCCAGCAGCTCGGGACAGGGGAACGAGCAGTACTTC. Translation gives CASSSGQGNEQYF.